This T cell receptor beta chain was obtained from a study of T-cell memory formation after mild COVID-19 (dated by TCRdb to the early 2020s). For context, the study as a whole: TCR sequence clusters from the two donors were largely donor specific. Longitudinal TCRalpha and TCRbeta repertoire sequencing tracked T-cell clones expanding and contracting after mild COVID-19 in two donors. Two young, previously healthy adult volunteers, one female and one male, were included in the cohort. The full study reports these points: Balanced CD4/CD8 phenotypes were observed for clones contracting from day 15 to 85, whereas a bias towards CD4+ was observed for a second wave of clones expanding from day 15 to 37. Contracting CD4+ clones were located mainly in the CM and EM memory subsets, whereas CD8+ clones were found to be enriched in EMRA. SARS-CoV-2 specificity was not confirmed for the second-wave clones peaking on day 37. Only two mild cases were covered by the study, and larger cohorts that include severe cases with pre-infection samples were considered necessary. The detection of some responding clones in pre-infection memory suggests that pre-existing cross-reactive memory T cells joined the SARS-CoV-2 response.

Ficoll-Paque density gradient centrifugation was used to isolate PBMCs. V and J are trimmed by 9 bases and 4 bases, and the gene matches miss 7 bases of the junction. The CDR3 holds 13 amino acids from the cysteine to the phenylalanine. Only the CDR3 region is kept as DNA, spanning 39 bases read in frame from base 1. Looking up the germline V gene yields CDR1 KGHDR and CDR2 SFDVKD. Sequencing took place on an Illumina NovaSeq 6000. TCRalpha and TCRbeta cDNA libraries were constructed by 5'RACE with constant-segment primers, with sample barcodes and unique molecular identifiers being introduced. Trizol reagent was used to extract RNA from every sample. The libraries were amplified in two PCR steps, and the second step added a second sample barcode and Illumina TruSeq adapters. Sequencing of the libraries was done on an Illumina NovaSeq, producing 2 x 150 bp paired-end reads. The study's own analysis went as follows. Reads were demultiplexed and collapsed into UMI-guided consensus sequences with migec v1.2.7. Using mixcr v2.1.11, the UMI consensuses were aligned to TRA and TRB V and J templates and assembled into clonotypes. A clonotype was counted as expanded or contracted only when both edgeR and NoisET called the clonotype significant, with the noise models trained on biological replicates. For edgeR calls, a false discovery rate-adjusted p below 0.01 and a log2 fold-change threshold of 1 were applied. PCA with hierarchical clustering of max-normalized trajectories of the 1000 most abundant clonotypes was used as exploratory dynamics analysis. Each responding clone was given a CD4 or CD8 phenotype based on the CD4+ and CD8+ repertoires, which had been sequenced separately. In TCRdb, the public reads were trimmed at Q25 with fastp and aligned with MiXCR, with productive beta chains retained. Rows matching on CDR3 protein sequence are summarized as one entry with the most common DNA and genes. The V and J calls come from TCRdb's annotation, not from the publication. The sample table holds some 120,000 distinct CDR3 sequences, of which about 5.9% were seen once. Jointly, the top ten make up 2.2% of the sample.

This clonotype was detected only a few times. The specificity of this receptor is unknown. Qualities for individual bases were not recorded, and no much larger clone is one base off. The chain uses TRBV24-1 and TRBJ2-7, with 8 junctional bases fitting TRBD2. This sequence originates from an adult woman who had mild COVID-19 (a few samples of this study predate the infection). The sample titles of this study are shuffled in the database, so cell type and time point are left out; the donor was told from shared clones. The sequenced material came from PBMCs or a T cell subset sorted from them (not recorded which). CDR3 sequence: CATASGGAYEQYF. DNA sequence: TGTGCCACCGCCTCGGGAGGGGCGTACGAGCAGTACTTC.